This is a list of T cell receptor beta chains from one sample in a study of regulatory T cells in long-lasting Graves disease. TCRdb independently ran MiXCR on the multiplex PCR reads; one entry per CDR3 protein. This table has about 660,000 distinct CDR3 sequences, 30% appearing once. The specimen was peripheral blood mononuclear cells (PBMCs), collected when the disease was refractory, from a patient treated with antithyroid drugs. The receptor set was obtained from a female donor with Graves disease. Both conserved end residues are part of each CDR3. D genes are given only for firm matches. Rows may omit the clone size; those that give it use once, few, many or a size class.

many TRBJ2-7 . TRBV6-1 CASSRTSGLYEQYF TGTGCCAGCAGCCGTACTAGTGGGCTATACGAGCAGTACTTC
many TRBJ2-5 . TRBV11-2 CASSRAIPETQYF TGTGCCAGCAGCCGCGCTATTCCTGAGACCCAGTACTTC
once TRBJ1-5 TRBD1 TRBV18 CASWTGGAYHSNQPQHF TGTGCCAGCTGGACAGGGGGCGCATACCATAGCAATCAGCCCCAGCATTTT
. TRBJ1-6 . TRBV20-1 CSARVPRRVSPLHF TGCAGTGCTAGAGTCCCAAGGCGGGTTTCACCCCTCCACTTT
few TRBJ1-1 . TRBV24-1 CATSERGGAEAFF TGTGCCACCAGTGAGAGGGGGGGGGCTGAAGCTTTCTTT
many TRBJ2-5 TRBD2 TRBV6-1 CASRPSGSQQTQYF TGTGCCAGCAGACCTAGCGGGAGTCAGCAGACCCAGTACTTC
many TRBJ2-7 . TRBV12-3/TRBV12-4 CASSSGLTVHF TGTGCCAGCAGTTCTGGACTCACGGTGCACTTC
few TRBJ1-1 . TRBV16 CASSQSALQMNTEAFF TGTGCCAGCAGCCAATCGGCCCTCCAGATGAACACTGAAGCTTTCTTT
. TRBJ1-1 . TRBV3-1 CASSRTEEALF TGTGCCAGCAGCCGGACGGAAGAAGCTCTCTTT
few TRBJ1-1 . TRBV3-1 CASSRRDGASEAFF TGTGCCAGCAGCCGGCGGGACGGAGCTTCTGAAGCTTTCTTT
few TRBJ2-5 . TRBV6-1 CASSERRGRVSQETQYF TGTGCCAGCAGTGAACGGCGGGGCCGAGTATCCCAAGAGACCCAGTACTTC
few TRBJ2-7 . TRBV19 CASSRIASYEQYF TGTGCCAGTAGTAGAATTGCCTCCTACGAGCAGTACTTC
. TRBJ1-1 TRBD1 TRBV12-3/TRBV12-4 CASIPDRGNTEAFF TGTGCCAGCATCCCGGACAGGGGGAACACTGAAGCTTTCTTT
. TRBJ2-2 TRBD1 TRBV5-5 CASSLRNRGVSGELFF TGTGCCAGCAGCTTGAGGAACAGGGGGGTTTCCGGGGAGCTGTTTTTT
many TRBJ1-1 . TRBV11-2 CASSTAGGRTEAFF TGTGCCAGCAGCACCGCAGGCGGTAGGACTGAAGCTTTCTTT
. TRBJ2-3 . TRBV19 CASSIFGVSRTDTQYF TGTGCCAGTAGTATTTTTGGAGTGTCTCGCACAGATACGCAGTATTTT
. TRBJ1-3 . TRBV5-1 CASSLGHFSGNTIYF TGCGCCAGCAGCTTGGGGCATTTCTCTGGAAACACCATATATTTT
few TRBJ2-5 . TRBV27 CASSHRTRGETQYF TGTGCCAGCAGTCATAGGACCCGGGGAGAGACCCAGTACTTC
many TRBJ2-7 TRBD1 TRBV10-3 CAISYRQGEQYF TGTGCCATCAGCTATCGACAGGGCGAGCAGTACTTC
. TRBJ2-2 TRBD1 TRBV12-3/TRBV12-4 CASSPDRGRRSGELFF TGTGCCAGCAGTCCGGACAGGGGGCGTAGGTCCGGGGAGCTGTTTTTT
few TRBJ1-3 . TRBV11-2 CASSSVGQSGNTIYF TGTGCCAGCAGCTCCGTAGGACAGTCTGGAAACACCATATATTTT
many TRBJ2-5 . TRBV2 CASSESLERSETQYF TGTGCCAGCAGTGAAAGTCTAGAACGTTCGGAGACCCAGTACTTC
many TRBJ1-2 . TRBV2 CASSEGTIGYTF TGTGCCAGCAGTGAAGGGACAATTGGCTACACCTTC
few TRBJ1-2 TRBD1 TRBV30 CAWRTGDGYTF TGTGCCTGGAGGACAGGGGACGGCTACACCTTC
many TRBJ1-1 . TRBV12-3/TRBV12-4 CASSRNKPAGAFF TGTGCCAGCAGCCGTAACAAGCCTGCAGGAGCTTTCTTT
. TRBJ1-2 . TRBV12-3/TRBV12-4 CASTWTVTLGYTF TGTGCCAGCACCTGGACAGTTACCTTGGGCTACACCTTC
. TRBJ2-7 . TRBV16 CASSQLSGRTYEQYF TGTGCCAGCAGCCAATTGTCAGGGAGGACCTACGAGCAGTACTTC
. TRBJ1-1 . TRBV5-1 CASSFQAGAMNTEAFF TGCGCCAGCAGCTTTCAGGCAGGGGCCATGAACACTGAAGCTTTCTTT
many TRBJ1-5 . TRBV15 CATSRVGSNQPQHF TGTGCCACCAGCAGAGTGGGTAGCAATCAGCCCCAGCATTTT
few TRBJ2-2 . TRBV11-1 CASSLFVGAGTGELFF TGTGCCAGCAGCTTATTCGTCGGGGCCGGCACCGGGGAGCTGTTTTTT
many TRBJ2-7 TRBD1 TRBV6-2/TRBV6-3 CASAEGQRVSYEQYF TGTGCCAGCGCTGAGGGACAGCGCGTCTCCTACGAGCAGTACTTC
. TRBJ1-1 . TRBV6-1 CASQGRMNAEAFF TGTGCCAGCCAGGGGCGGATGAACGCTGAAGCTTTCTTT
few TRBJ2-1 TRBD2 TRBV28 CASSLVLAGVNEQFF TGTGCCAGCAGTTTGGTCCTAGCGGGAGTGAATGAGCAGTTCTTC
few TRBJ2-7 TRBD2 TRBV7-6 CASSSAGGRAASYEQYF TGTGCCAGCAGCTCCGCTGGCGGGAGGGCCGCCTCCTACGAGCAGTACTTC
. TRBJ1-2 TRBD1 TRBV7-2 CASSSAAGGYGYTF TGTGCCAGCAGCAGCGCGGCAGGGGGTTACGGCTACACCTTC
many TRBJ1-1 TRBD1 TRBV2 CASRAGTGNTEAFF TGTGCCAGCAGGGCCGGGACAGGGAACACTGAAGCTTTCTTT
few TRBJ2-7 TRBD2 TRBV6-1 CASSRSLTGRYEQYF TGTGCCAGCAGTCGCTCCCTTACCGGGAGGTACGAGCAGTACTTC
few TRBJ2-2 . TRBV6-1 CASSEAPGAGELFF TGTGCCAGCAGTGAAGCGCCAGGGGCCGGGGAGCTGTTTTTT
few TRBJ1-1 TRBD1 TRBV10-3 CAISESTGGNQGAFF TGTGCCATCAGTGAGTCGACAGGGGGCAATCAGGGAGCTTTCTTT
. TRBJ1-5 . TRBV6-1 CASTSDMYQPQHF TGTGCCAGCACCTCGGACATGTATCAGCCCCAGCATTTT
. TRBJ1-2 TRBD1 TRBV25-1 CASSPSAGGMDYGYTF TGTGCCAGCAGCCCCTCGGCAGGGGGCATGGACTATGGCTACACCTTC
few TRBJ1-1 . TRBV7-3 CASSPDRQMGVAFF TGTGCCAGCAGCCCCGACAGACAAATGGGGGTAGCTTTCTTT
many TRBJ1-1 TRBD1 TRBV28 CASSSGQGVIAAFF TGTGCCAGCAGTTCTGGACAGGGGGTGATTGCGGCTTTCTTT
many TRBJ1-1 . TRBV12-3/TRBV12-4 CASSWRDGNTEAFF TGTGCCAGCAGTTGGCGGGACGGGAACACTGAAGCTTTCTTT
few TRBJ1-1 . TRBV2 CASSTEMNTEAFF TGTGCCAGCAGTACAGAGATGAACACTGAAGCTTTCTTT
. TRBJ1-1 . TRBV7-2 CASRYRVDTEAFF TGTGCCAGCAGGTACCGGGTTGACACTGAAGCTTTCTTT
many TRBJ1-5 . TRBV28 CASSSGAQPQHF TGTGCCAGCAGTTCCGGTGCTCAGCCCCAGCATTTT
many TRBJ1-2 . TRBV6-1 CASSGDITSNYGYTF TGTGCCAGTTCGGGGGACATCACCTCTAACTATGGCTACACCTTC
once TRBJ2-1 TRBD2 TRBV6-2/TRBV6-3 CASSHTSGVTYNEQFF TGTGCCAGCAGTCATACTAGCGGAGTTACCTACAATGAGCAGTTCTTC
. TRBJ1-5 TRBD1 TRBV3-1 CASSQGHTGGRQPQHF TGTGCCAGCAGCCAAGGACACACAGGGGGTCGGCAGCCCCAGCATTTT
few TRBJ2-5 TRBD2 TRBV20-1 CSAPGLAEETQYF TGCAGTGCCCCAGGACTAGCGGAAGAGACCCAGTACTTC
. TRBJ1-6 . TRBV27 CASSSGASYNSPLHF TGTGCCAGCAGCTCCGGGGCATCCTATAATTCACCCCTCCACTTT
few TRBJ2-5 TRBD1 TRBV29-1 CSVATGVGETQYF TGCAGCGTGGCTACAGGGGTGGGAGAGACCCAGTACTTC
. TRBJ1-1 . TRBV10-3 CAISGGQTNTEAFF TGTGCCATCAGTGGAGGACAGACGAACACTGAAGCTTTCTTT
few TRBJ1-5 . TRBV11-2 CASSFGRALRNQPQHF TGTGCCAGCAGCTTTGGGAGGGCGCTCCGCAATCAGCCCCAGCATTTT
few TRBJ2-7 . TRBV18 CASSPGRGVYEQYF TGTGCCAGCTCACCGGGGCGAGGGGTCTACGAGCAGTACTTC
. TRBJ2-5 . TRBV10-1 CASSESRDGSETQYF TGCGCCAGCAGTGAATCCCGGGATGGGAGTGAGACCCAGTACTTC
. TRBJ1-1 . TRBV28 CASSPPTDLLEAFF TGTGCCAGCAGTCCACCAACCGACCTACTTGAAGCTTTCTTT
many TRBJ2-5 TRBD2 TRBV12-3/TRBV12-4 CASSLGLAGGQETQYF TGTGCCAGCAGCCTGGGACTAGCGGGAGGGCAAGAGACCCAGTACTTC